This T cell receptor beta chain was retrieved from a study of T cell responses to AZD1222 COVID-19 vaccine (dated by TCRdb to the early 2020s). Background on the whole study: AZD1222 recipients with second doses at about 4 weeks or about 12 weeks were pooled, because spike-specific TCR depth and breadth did not differ between schedules. Enrollment into the trials was organized by age into subgroups of 18-55, 56-69 and 70-plus years, and those subgroups contained 148, 28 and 57 TCR-sequenced participants, respectively. A total of 230 to 250 trial participants underwent TCR sequencing, of whom about 210 received two doses of AZD1222 and some 25 received two doses of the MenACWY control vaccine.

The CDR3 regions of human TCRbeta chains were analyzed by immunosequencing. In the paper's pipeline: TCRs in the repertoires were matched against a reference library of SARS-CoV-2-specific TCRs that had been generated with the MIRA antigen-specificity platform. Breadth was defined as the fraction of unique TCRs that were SARS-CoV-2-associated, and depth was defined as the fraction of total T cells that were SARS-CoV-2-associated. Using the MIRA data, each spike-specific TCR was mapped to the spike region that the TCR reacts to and placed in a CD4 or CD8 class. Log10-transformed breadth and depth values were compared by one-way ANOVA with Sidak's multiple comparisons tests. The table was pulled from immuneACCESS by TCRdb, which kept in-frame rearrangements only. Such tables lose some clones; where checked, under half of the loss comes from unresolved V genes, and the rest has no known cause. That table is the source of V, J and clone size, and D and trimming were worked out from the DNA. The sample profile shows fewer than 75,000 clones; around 86% of them were found once. The ten largest clonotypes hold 15% to 20% of the sample.

Regarding this clone: What this receptor recognizes is not known. No per-base quality is available; no much larger clone lies one base away.

The sample's time point label is to be understood as: baseline before first vaccination. Vaccinee samples came from UK trials COV001 and COV002, including a single-blind randomized controlled phase 2/3 trial of AZD1222 (ChAdOx1 nCoV-19) in healthy adults. For TCRbeta chain sequencing, PBMC samples were collected from trial participants at day 0 and at day 28 after the second dose. The investigation overall reported the following: Reportedly, almost half of the unique spike-specific TCRs recognized epitopes lying outside the regions that are mutated in the B.1.351 and B.1.1.7 variants. Most participants were white British and females outnumbered males, and the authors suggested that clonal diversity may have been underestimated. Because no day 14 peak-response samples were available, the repertoires could be characterized only after the peak T cell response. Vaccine-associated CD4 TCRs spanned the whole spike protein, with dominant responses in regions 160-218 and 743-854. Only six AZD1222 recipients were SARS-CoV-2 seropositive at baseline, limiting conclusions about previously exposed vaccinees. A significant rise in spike-specific TCR breadth and depth was observed after two AZD1222 doses relative to day 0 and relative to MenACWY recipients. In the small 56-69-year group, the increase in depth fell short of significance, most likely because of low power.

Trimming takes 2 bases from V and 4 bases from J, and the germline ends sit 11 bases apart. As encoded in the germline V gene, CDR1 is MNHNS while CDR2 is SASEGT. The CDR3 numbers 14 residues from cysteine through phenylalanine. The CDR3 DNA has 42 bases and is translated from base 1. The sequence was obtained from an adult in good health. The rearranged chain carries TRBV6-1 and TRBJ2-5; no D gene is confidently identified. The source material was peripheral blood, sampled on day 0 of AZD1222 vaccination. The sequenced DNA is TGTGCCAGCAGTGAAAGGCCTGCTGGAGAGACCCAGTACTTC. Its amino acids are CASSERPAGETQYF.